This T cell receptor beta chain derives from a study of OX40 agonist ivuxolimab in advanced cancers. Study details: Patients were treated with ivuxolimab, an agonistic anti-OX40 (CD134) antibody. Patients in the trial were receiving intravenous ivuxolimab every 2 weeks, at doses of 0.01 to 10 mg/kg. Anti-PD-1, anti-PD-L1 or anti-CTLA-4 therapy given earlier was allowed, and 30% to 45% had some.

As concerns this clone: What it binds is not known.

Study observations and caveats: Relatively little clonal expansion, among the lowest observed, appeared in partial responders at 0.1-3.0 mg/kg.

The CDR3 runs 16 residues. The junction had 9 bases not matched to a gene; V was cut back by 0 bases and J by 7 bases. Germline V gene lookup returns CDR1 MNHEY and CDR2 SVGAGI. Using immunoSEQ multiplex PCR, the repertoire was profiled, and TCRdb retains in-frame clones only, with some absent. Among under 20,000 clones, about four fifths were seen once, and the ten largest hold 3% to 4.5%. This chain links TRBV6-5 with TRBJ2-5; 9 positions match TRBD1. This specimen consisted of CD4+ or CD8+ T cells sorted from blood, obtained in a trial of the OX40 agonist ivuxolimab. The receptor comes from an adult with an advanced solid tumor such as melanoma, head and neck, liver or kidney cancer. The CDR3 nucleotides read TGTGCCAGCAGTTACTCTACCGGGACAGGGAGCGGGACCCAGTACTTC. It translates to CASSYSTGTGSGTQYF.